Following are 25 T cell receptor beta chains from one sample sequenced in a study of type 1 regulatory T cells. Their antigen targets remain unknown. TCRdb re-derived calls from the reads in MiXCR, one entry per CDR3 protein. The sample has fewer than 80,000 distinct CDR3 sequences, less than 25% seen once. Study-level points and caveats: Compared with non-type 1 regulatory T cells, type 1 regulatory T cells showed a more restricted TCR repertoire.

Material: cultured type 1 regulatory T (Tr1) cells, either the whole culture or a sorted fraction (not recorded which). The receptors originated from a human donor in good health.

V is TRBV28 and J is TRBJ2-1, with 8 bases identical to TRBD1. The germline gives CDR1 MDHEN, CDR2 SYDVKM. CDR3 length: 16 amino acids. Unmatched junction bases numbered 10, after V lost 5 bases and J lost 4 bases. This chain's CDR3 is CASSGARGLVYNEQFF. The CDR3 nucleotides are TGTGCCAGCAGTGGGGCCAGGGGGCTTGTATACAATGAGCAGTTCTTC.

CDR3 loop: CASRFTASNTEAFF. The CDR3 bases are TGCGCCAGCAGGTTTACGGCCTCGAACACTGAAGCTTTCTTT. The chain has TRBV5-1 and TRBJ1-1; D call uncertain. V lost 5 bases and J 1 base, leaving 12 bases between the germline ends. The CDR3 has 14 residues. Germline loops: CDR1 SGHRS, CDR2 YFSETQ.

As for this clonotype: A junction boundary mismatches the germline segment, possibly from a read error. DNA of the CDR3: TGTGCCAGCAGCAAAGAGGGACAGGGGGATCACGAGCAGTACTTC. Translation: CASSKEGQGDHEQYF. The genes are TRBV14 and TRBJ2-7; 11 bases agree with TRBD1. Germline V CDR1 and CDR2: SGHDN, FVKESK. CDR3 length equals 15 residues.

This clonotype came up many times. The chain combines TRBV10-3 with TRBJ2-1; weak D call: TRBD1 (6 bases). Trimming took off 3 bases at V and 5 bases at J, with 11 bases between the two ends. Germline lookup yields CDR1 ENHRY and CDR2 SYGVKD. This CDR3 is 14 amino acids long. CDR3 coding DNA: TGTGCCATCAGTGACTTCGCAGGGGACAATGAGCAGTTCTTC. Translation: CAISDFAGDNEQFF.

V usage is TRBV21-1 and J usage is TRBJ2-7; the table's D gene call, TRBD1, was not cross checked with the DNA. TRBV21-1 is deemed a pseudogene. The length of the CDR3 is 16 residues. CDR3 in DNA: TGTGCCAGCAGCGCTCTATACCAGGGGTCACTCTACGAGCAGTACTTC. This sequence encodes CASSALYQGSLYEQYF.

This clonotype was found a few times. The chain is built from TRBV7-3 and TRBJ1-1, with 8 bases identical to TRBD1. Trimming at V came to 2 bases and at J to 4 bases, leaving 0 bases not matched to a gene. The CDR3 runs 13 residues. Germline-derived CDR1 and CDR2 are SGHTA and FQGTGA. CDR3 protein: CASSLGQGTEAFF. CDR3 DNA: TGTGCCAGCAGCTTAGGACAGGGCACTGAAGCTTTCTTT.

A few counts support this clonotype. The V gene is TRBV30, the J gene TRBJ2-2, with D possibly TRBD2 on 5 matching bases. V gave up 2 bases and J gave up 5 bases, with 9 bases separating them. CDR1 and CDR2 (germline): GTSNPN, SVGIG (reference sequence). This CDR3 is 13 amino acids long. The CDR3: CAWSREGTGELFF. The CDR3 DNA sequence: TGTGCCTGGAGTCGGGAAGGAACCGGGGAGCTGTTTTTT.

This rearrangement joins TRBV12-3 or TRBV12-4 to TRBJ2-1; perhaps TRBD2 as D (6 bases). CDR3 size: 15 residues. V was cut by 7 bases and J by 0 bases, with 13 bases left in between. CDR3: CASTHGGGSYNEQFF. In nucleotides, the CDR3 is TGTGCCAGCACCCACGGGGGTGGCTCCTACAATGAGCAGTTCTTC.

This clonotype appeared a few times. This chain joins TRBV6-5 and TRBJ2-7; TRBD2 might be the D (5 bases). Trimming pared 5 bases from V and 4 bases from J, leaving 18 bases between. This CDR3 comprises 15 residues. CDR1 is MNHEY and CDR2 is SVGAGI in the germline V gene. Here the CDR3 DNA reads TGTGCCAGCAGTGCCCGGACTGGTGGGAGTTACGAGCAGTACTTC. This encodes CASSARTGGSYEQYF.

This clonotype appeared a few times. V gene TRBV7-2 combines with J gene TRBJ1-6; unclear D gene. Germline CDR1 is SGHTA and CDR2 is FQGNSA. V lost 6 bases, J lost 10 bases, and 19 bases lay in between. The CDR3 has 15 residues. The CDR3 region has the DNA TGTGCCAGCAGACCTCGACGGAGCCTGGGGTCACCCCTCCACTTT. It codes for CASRPRRSLGSPLHF. Using reference TRBV7-2 and TRBJ1-6 for the parts outside the CDR3, the full variable domain is GAGVSQSPSNKVTEKGKDVELRCDPISGHTALYWYRQSLGQGLEFLIYFQGNSAPDKSGLPSDRFSAERTGGSVSTLTIQRTQQEDSAVYLCASRPRRSLGSPLHFGNGTRLTVT.

This chain links TRBV5-1 with TRBJ2-2; possibly TRBD2 for D (5 bases). This CDR3 has 14 residues. Trimming removed 4 bases from V and 4 bases from J, with 11 bases in between. Per germline, CDR1 SGHRS and CDR2 YFSETQ. This CDR3 is CASSLQTITGELFF. In nucleotides, the CDR3 is TGCGCCAGCAGCCTCCAGACTATCACCGGGGAGCTGTTTTTT. Variable domain in full (rest from reference TRBV5-1 and TRBJ2-2): KAGVTQTPRYLIKTRGQQVTLSCSPISGHRSVSWYQQTPGQGLQFLFEYFSETQRNKGNFPGRFSGRQFSNSRSEMNVSTLELGDSALYLCASSLQTITGELFFGEGSRLTVL.

The rearrangement uses TRBV5-1 and TRBJ1-2; maybe TRBD1 (5 bases). V lost 3 bases and J 4 bases, leaving 10 bases between the germline ends. This CDR3 is built from 13 residues. CDR1 SGHRS and CDR2 YFSETQ come from the germline V gene. The CDR3: CASSWDPFYGYTF. DNA of the CDR3: TGCGCCAGCAGCTGGGACCCCTTCTATGGCTACACCTTC.

The table lists this clonotype with a few counts. The CDR3, as DNA: TGCAGTGCCTTGTTCCACGAGCAGTACTTC. Amino acids: CSALFHEQYF. The chain recombines TRBV20-1 with TRBJ2-7; the D is unclear. CDR3 size: 10 residues. V gave up 6 bases and J gave up 5 bases, with 8 bases separating them. Per the germline V gene, CDR1 is DFQATT and CDR2 is SNEGSKA (reference sequence).

This clonotype was recorded at least ten times. At one end the junction does not follow the germline gene, possibly because of a read error. The chain links TRBV7-7 to TRBJ2-2, with D possibly being TRBD2 (6 bases). The CDR3 runs to 14 residues. Germline V lookup: CDR1 SSHAT, CDR2 FNYEAQ (reference sequence). Here the CDR3 reads CASSFSGNTGELFF. Here the CDR3 DNA reads TGTGCTAGCAGCTTTAGCGGGAACACCGGGGAGCTGTTTTTT.

This chain joins TRBV30 and TRBJ1-2, with D possibly TRBD1 on 5 matching bases. Trimming shortened V by 3 bases and J by 5 bases, and 16 bases separated the two germline ends. The germline gives CDR1 GTSNPN, CDR2 SVGIG (reference sequence). The CDR3 loop spans 14 amino acids. The CDR3 loop is CAWRPPGKGYGYTF. Here the CDR3 DNA reads TGTGCCTGGAGGCCCCCGGGGAAGGGGTATGGCTACACCTTC.

The table lists this clonotype with many counts. This sequence joins TRBV6-1 and TRBJ2-3, with TRBD2 identical over 7 bases. Trimming at V came to 0 bases and at J to 4 bases, leaving 10 bases not matched to a gene. The CDR3 runs to 17 residues. CDR1 MNHNS and CDR2 SASEGT come from the germline V gene. DNA for the CDR3: TGTGCCAGCAGTGAAGCGCTTCTCGCGGGAGTATCAGATACGCAGTATTTT. It yields the protein CASSEALLAGVSDTQYF.

This clonotype counts as medium-sized. The V gene is TRBV29-1, the J gene TRBJ2-5, with D perhaps TRBD2 (6 bases). Germline V gene sequence: CDR1 SQVTM, CDR2 ANQGSEA. Between the trimmed V and J ends, which lost 7 bases and 0 bases, there was a span of 9 bases. This CDR3 comprises 12 residues. CDR3 in amino acids: CSGGTYQETQYF. The CDR3 DNA reads as TGCAGCGGCGGGACCTACCAAGAGACCCAGTACTTC.

This clonotype was observed a handful of times. The gene calls are TRBV28 and TRBJ1-6; D gene uncertain. The CDR3 is made up of 15 amino acids. CDR1 is MDHEN and CDR2 is SYDVKM in the germline V gene. Deletions cut 1 base from V and 7 bases from J, with 11 bases between. In nucleotides, the CDR3 is TGTGCCAGCAGTTTATTTGAGGCTACAAATTCACCCCTCCACTTT. Its translation is CASSLFEATNSPLHF.

This clonotype has just a few counts. This chain joins TRBV5-1 and TRBJ2-2; D possibly uses TRBD1 or TRBD2 (5 bases each). Trimming stripped 4 bases from V and 7 bases from J, with 17 bases between. The CDR3 has 15 amino acids. Germline V gene lookup returns CDR1 SGHRS and CDR2 YFSETQ. In DNA form, the CDR3 reads TGCGCCAGCAGCCCCGAGGGGCACCTGGGCGGGGAGCTGTTTTTT. Translation gives CASSPEGHLGGELFF.

This clonotype came up a few times. The chain joins TRBV18 to TRBJ2-1; D may correspond to TRBD1 or TRBD2 (5 bases each). V lost 3 bases and J 12 bases, leaving 24 bases between the germline ends. Germline-derived CDR1 and CDR2 are KGHSH and LQKENI. The CDR3 spans 16 residues. The CDR3 bases are TGTGCCAGCTCACCGGGACCCAAAATTAAAATGACGTGGCAGTTCTTC. Translating gives CASSPGPKIKMTWQFF.

The chain has TRBV6-1 and TRBJ1-2; 10 positions match TRBD1. The CDR3 sequence is 13 residues long. V shed 4 bases, J shed 6 bases, and the junction held 2 bases outside the gene matches. Germline CDR1 MNHNS, CDR2 SASEGT. The CDR3: CASSAGQGHGYTF. In nucleotides, the CDR3 is TGTGCCAGCAGTGCGGGACAGGGGCATGGCTACACCTTC.

The genes are TRBV5-1 and TRBJ2-1; no definite D call. With 0 bases removed from V and 4 bases from J, the gap between germline ends came to 11 bases. There are 15 residues in the CDR3. Germline values: CDR1 SGHRS, CDR2 YFSETQ. Here the CDR3 DNA reads TGCGCCAGCAGCTTGGGGCTCACCGATTACAATGAGCAGTTCTTC. Its protein product is CASSLGLTDYNEQFF.

V is TRBV9 and J is TRBJ1-2; D ambiguous. V was cut by 4 bases and J by 2 bases, with 12 bases left in between. The CDR3 is 14 amino acids. Germline CDR1 is SGDLS and CDR2 is YYNGEE. CDR3 DNA: TGTGCCAGCAGCCCCAACGCGGGAAACTATGGCTACACCTTC. This sequence encodes CASSPNAGNYGYTF.

Written as DNA, the CDR3 is TGTGCCAGCAGCCGATTGACAGGGGACACTGGAAACACCATATATTTT. Translated, it gives CASSRLTGDTGNTIYF. The gene calls are TRBV7-2 and TRBJ1-3; TRBD1 matches 8 bases. Looked up from germline, CDR1 is SGHTA and CDR2 is FQGNSA. This CDR3 has 16 amino acids. The V gene end was trimmed by 5 bases and the J gene end by 2 bases; junction bases not matched to a gene: 8. Full variable domain (missing parts from reference TRBV7-2 and TRBJ1-3): GAGVSQSPSNKVTEKGKDVELRCDPISGHTALYWYRQSLGQGLEFLIYFQGNSAPDKSGLPSDRFSAERTGGSVSTLTIQRTQQEDSAVYLCASSRLTGDTGNTIYFGEGSWLTVV.

This sequence joins TRBV5-5 and TRBJ2-7; the D gene is possibly TRBD2 (6 bases). Looked up from germline, CDR1 is SGHKS and CDR2 is YYEKEE (reference sequence). V was cut by 4 bases and J by 6 bases, with 8 bases left in between. This CDR3 has 11 amino acids. The CDR3 is CASSRDFEQYF. The DNA of the CDR3 is TGTGCCAGCAGCCGGGACTTCGAGCAGTACTTC.